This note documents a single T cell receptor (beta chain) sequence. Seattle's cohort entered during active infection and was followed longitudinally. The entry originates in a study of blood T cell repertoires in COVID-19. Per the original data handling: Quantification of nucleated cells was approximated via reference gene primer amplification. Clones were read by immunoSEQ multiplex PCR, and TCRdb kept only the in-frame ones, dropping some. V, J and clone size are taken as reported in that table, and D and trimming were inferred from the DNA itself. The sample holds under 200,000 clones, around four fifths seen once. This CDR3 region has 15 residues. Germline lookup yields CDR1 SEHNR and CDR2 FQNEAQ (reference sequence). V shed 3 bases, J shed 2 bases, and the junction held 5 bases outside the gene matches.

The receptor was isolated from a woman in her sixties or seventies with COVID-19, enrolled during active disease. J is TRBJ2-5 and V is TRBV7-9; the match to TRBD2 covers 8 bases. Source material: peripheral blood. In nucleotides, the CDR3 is TGTGCCAGCAGCTTCTTGACGGGGGGGCAAGAGACCCAGTACTTC. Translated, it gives CASSFLTGGQETQYF.